Below, one TCR beta chain is given with its context. Antigen: not known. Cultured CD4+ T-cell DNA underwent Oncomine TCR Beta short-read sequencing. TCRdb independently ran MiXCR on the PCR reads; one entry per CDR3 protein. The data contain some 5,700 distinct CDR3 sequences, approximately 76% of them singletons. This sample was taken from a study of vaccination and CD4 T cells after COVID-19. CDR1 and CDR2 (germline): SGHRS, YFSETQ. Trimming cost V 4 bases and J 6 bases; bases outside gene matches: 12. The CDR3 spans 16 residues. Specified treatment: roughly 11-day PBMC culture with coronavirus spike peptide pools or control peptides (ViraFEST assay).

This chain connects TRBV5-1 to TRBJ2-7, with 11 nucleotides matching TRBD2. What was sequenced was CD4+ T cells from blood, cultured in vitro. The clonotype was recovered from a human donor who had recovered from COVID-19. The CDR3 DNA follows: TGCGCCAGCAGCCCTGGGCTAGCGGGAGGAGTAGGCGAGCAGTACTTC. It yields the protein CASSPGLAGGVGEQYF.